A selection of T cell receptor beta chains follows, all from one sample in a study of metastatic and nonmetastatic thyroid tumors. TCRdb reassembled clones from the PCR reads with MiXCR. The sample has 89,000 or so clones, about 9.1% seen once. The sample taken for sequencing was blood. The receptor set was obtained from a female donor with papillary thyroid cancer or a benign thyroid nodule (not recorded which). Some clones in this sample may be carry-over from other donors' samples. The CDR3 runs from the conserved cysteine through the conserved F or W. A D gene is named only where the DNA matches it firmly. Some rows mark clone size as missing; the rest say once, few, many or name a class of expanded clone.

D,size,J,V,DNA,CDR3
TRBD1,many,TRBJ2-7,TRBV4-2,TGTGCCAGCAGCCAAGAGGGGGGGGACAGGGAGTACGAGCAGTACTTC,CASSQEGGDREYEQYF
TRBD1,-,TRBJ2-7,TRBV5-1,TGCGCCAGCAGCTTGAAGGTGGCTCAGACAGGGGCGAACGAGCAGTACTTC,CASSLKVAQTGANEQYF
-,many,TRBJ1-5,TRBV12-3/TRBV12-4,TGTGCCAGCAGTTTAATCCCCCCCCACATACATCAGCCCCAGCATTTT,CASSLIPPHIHQPQHF
TRBD2,many,TRBJ2-1,TRBV5-1,TGCGCCAGCAGCGTAGCGGGGGGGACGAACTACAATGAGCAGTTCTTC,CASSVAGGTNYNEQFF
TRBD1,many,TRBJ2-7,TRBV20-1,TGCAGTGCTAGCCGGGACAGGGGGTACGAGCAGTACTTC,CSASRDRGYEQYF
TRBD1,many,TRBJ1-4,TRBV28,TGTGCCAGCAGTTATACCGGGACAGGGGAGGGACTGTTTTTT,CASSYTGTGEGLFF
-,many,TRBJ2-2,TRBV18,TGTGCCAGCTCACCGCCGAAGCCCGGGGAGCTGTTTTTT,CASSPPKPGELFF
-,-,TRBJ2-5,TRBV19,TGTGCCAGTTTGGGCCGGACCGCCCTTAGGTGGGAGACCCAGTACTTC,CASLGRTALRWETQYF
-,many,TRBJ2-2,TRBV19,TGTGCCAGTAGTAGTTACACCGGGGAGCTGTTTTTT,CASSSYTGELFF
-,many,TRBJ1-5,TRBV20-1,TGCAGTGCTAGAGAGAGGTGGGATCAGCCCCAGCATTTT,CSARERWDQPQHF
-,many,TRBJ2-7,TRBV30,TGTGCCTGGAGGTCCCGGGACACCAGACCCTACGAGCAGTACTTC,CAWRSRDTRPYEQYF
-,many,TRBJ1-1,TRBV3-1,TGTGCCAGCAGGGCAGGGCCGAACACTGAAGCTTTCTTT,CASRAGPNTEAFF
-,many,TRBJ1-2,TRBV20-1,TGCAGTGCTAGAGATATCGAGGGGCATGGCTACACCTTC,CSARDIEGHGYTF
TRBD2,many,TRBJ2-2,TRBV9,TGTGCCAGCAGCTCCCCTAGCGGAGTAACCGGGGAGCTGTTTTTT,CASSSPSGVTGELFF
-,many,TRBJ1-4,TRBV6-1,TGTGCCAGCAGCCCAAGTGGGAGTGAAAAACTGTTTTTT,CASSPSGSEKLFF
-,-,TRBJ2-5,TRBV7-2,TGTGCCAGCAGAAATGTCCAGGGAAGGAGCATAGACTTC,CASRNVQGRSIDF
-,many,TRBJ2-3,TRBV18,TGTGCCAGCTCACCGACGTCGTCTAGCACAGATACGCAGTATTTT,CASSPTSSSTDTQYF
-,many,TRBJ1-2,TRBV19,TGTGCCAGTAGTATCGCAGGGTTTACCTCCTATGGCTACACCTTC,CASSIAGFTSYGYTF
-,-,TRBJ2-7,TRBV5-1,TGCGCCAGCAGCTTGGAGGGACACAACTCCTACGAGCAGTACTTC,CASSLEGHNSYEQYF
-,many,TRBJ2-5,TRBV11-1,TGTGCCAGCAGCCTAGGGAGGACAACCCGGGGCCGAGAGACCCAGTACTTC,CASSLGRTTRGRETQYF
-,once,TRBJ2-7,TRBV11-2,TGTGCCAGCAGCCCGAGTCTATCTGCAAAAGAGGCCTACGAGCAGTACTTC,CASSPSLSAKEAYEQYF
TRBD1,many,TRBJ1-2,TRBV6-5,TGTGCCAGCAGTTACGACAGGGGGCGGCCCGGCTACACCTTC,CASSYDRGRPGYTF
TRBD1,many,TRBJ1-2,TRBV7-2,TGTGCCAGCAGTCGCCGGACAGGGGGCGGGTCTGGCTACACCTTC,CASSRRTGGGSGYTF
-,many,TRBJ1-3,TRBV5-4,TGTGCCAGCAGTGAGGATACTGGAAACACCATATATTTT,CASSEDTGNTIYF
TRBD2,many,TRBJ2-1,TRBV7-3,TGTGCCAGCAGCTTAGTAGGAGGACTAGCGGGATACAATGAGCAGTTCTTC,CASSLVGGLAGYNEQFF
TRBD2,many,TRBJ2-2,TRBV2,TGTGCCAGCAATCTAGCGGGGGCGAACACCGGGGAGCTGTTTTTT,CASNLAGANTGELFF
-,many,TRBJ2-5,TRBV6-2/TRBV6-3,TGTGCCAGCAGTTACTCCCGGGAGCGACAGGTGGAGACCCAGTACTTC,CASSYSRERQVETQYF
-,many,TRBJ1-5,TRBV6-1,TGTGCCAGCAGTGTTGATTGGGGTGGCAATCAGCCCCAGCATTTT,CASSVDWGGNQPQHF
TRBD2,many,TRBJ2-5,TRBV9,TGTGCCAGCAGCCCCGCCGGGAGGGGGGGACAAGAGACCCAGTACTTC,CASSPAGRGGQETQYF
TRBD2,many,TRBJ2-3,TRBV11-1,TGTGCCAGCAGCTTCGCGGCGAGTCTAGCGGGGTCGGATACGCAGTATTTT,CASSFAASLAGSDTQYF
TRBD2,many,TRBJ2-2,TRBV4-2,TGTGCCAGCAGCCAGGATAGCGGGGGAGCCACCGGGGAGCTGTTTTTT,CASSQDSGGATGELFF
-,-,TRBJ1-1,TRBV5-6,TGTGCCAGCAGCTTGTGGGGGACTGAAGAAGCTTTCTTT,CASSLWGTEEAFF
TRBD1,-,TRBJ1-5,TRBV20-1,TGTAGTGCTAAAAACCGGGACAGGGTAAATCAGCCCCAGCATTTT,CSAKNRDRVNQPQHF
-,-,TRBJ1-1,TRBV6-1,TGTGCCAGCAGTGAAACGGGACGCCCGAACACTGAAGCTTTCTTT,CASSETGRPNTEAFF
-,many,TRBJ2-7,TRBV15,TGTGCCACCACTCCAGGGAGCTCCTACGAGCAGTACTTC,CATTPGSSYEQYF
-,many,TRBJ2-7,TRBV6-1,TGTGCCAGCAGCCCGCAGGGGAGTAGCGAGCAGTACTTC,CASSPQGSSEQYF
TRBD1,-,TRBJ2-7,TRBV14,TGTGCCAGCAGCCAGGCCGGGACAGACCACCGGGAGCAGTACTTC,CASSQAGTDHREQYF
-,many,TRBJ2-5,TRBV18,TGTGCCAGCTCACCCCAACAGGGACAAGAGACCCAGTACTTC,CASSPQQGQETQYF
-,many,TRBJ2-3,TRBV7-8,TGTGCCAGCAGCGCGTCAGTGGGGGGCACAGATACGCAGTATTTT,CASSASVGGTDTQYF
TRBD1,few,TRBJ2-2,TRBV7-6,TGTGCCAGCAGCTTATCCAGGGGGCGGAACACCGGGGAGCTGTTTTTT,CASSLSRGRNTGELFF
-,many,TRBJ1-6,TRBV19,TGTGCCAGCCGTCCTCGGAATTCACCCCTCCACTTT,CASRPRNSPLHF
TRBD1,many,TRBJ1-5,TRBV20-1,TGCAGTGCTAAAGTCGACAGGGGGCGCGGTATAATGAGCAATCAGCCCCAGCATTTT,CSAKVDRGRGIMSNQPQHF
-,many,TRBJ2-3,TRBV6-1,TGTGCCAGCAGTAGAGGGAGTACCACAGATACGCAGTATTTT,CASSRGSTTDTQYF
TRBD2,many,TRBJ2-3,TRBV7-2,TGTGCCAGCAGCTTTGCGGGGGGGCCTGTAGATACGCAGTATTTT,CASSFAGGPVDTQYF
-,-,TRBJ2-5,TRBV5-4,TGTGCCAGCAGCTCTGGAGGGGGGGCGGGAGAGACCCAGTACTTC,CASSSGGGAGETQYF
-,few,TRBJ2-2,TRBV19,TGTGCCAGTACCCACAGAAGAACCGGGGAGCTGTTTTTT,CASTHRRTGELFF
-,many,TRBJ1-4,TRBV20-1,TGCAGTGCTGGCCATATACGGGGGGGTGAAAAACTGTTTTTT,CSAGHIRGGEKLFF
-,many,TRBJ2-1,TRBV13,TGTGCCAGCAGCTTCCGCAGCGGGCTAGGGGATGAGCAGTTCTTC,CASSFRSGLGDEQFF
-,many,TRBJ2-7,TRBV6-1,TGTGCCAGCAAGGACTCCTACGAGCAGTACTTC,CASKDSYEQYF
TRBD2,many,TRBJ2-2,TRBV5-6,TGTGCCAGCAGCTCCATATGGCGGGGGGCCCTGGGGGCCGGGGAGCTGTTTTTT,CASSSIWRGALGAGELFF
-,many,TRBJ2-3,TRBV6-4,TGTGCCAGCAGTCCCGGGTATGCGGATACGCAGTATTTT,CASSPGYADTQYF
TRBD2,few,TRBJ2-7,TRBV6-5,TGTGCCAGCAGTTCACAGGTGGGACTATCGGAGCCCGAGCAGTACTTC,CASSSQVGLSEPEQYF
-,many,TRBJ2-1,TRBV5-1,TGCGCCAGCAGCTTGGTAACTGCTTACAATGAGCAGTTCTTC,CASSLVTAYNEQFF
-,many,TRBJ2-7,TRBV5-1,TGCGCCAGCAGCGCTTCGGGACTGATGAACTACGAGCAGTACTTC,CASSASGLMNYEQYF
-,medium-sized,TRBJ1-1,TRBV6-4,TGTGCCAGCAGTGCGCAGGGGATGAACACTGAAGCTTTCTTT,CASSAQGMNTEAFF
-,many,TRBJ1-3,TRBV18,TGTGCCAGCTCACCGGAAGGAAACACCATATATTTT,CASSPEGNTIYF